Listed below are T cell receptor beta chains from one sample, sequenced in a study of cytomegalovirus exposure and HLA in healthy donors. Assay: immunoSEQ multiplex PCR; the TCRdb copy retains only in-frame clones and omits some. The sample includes 200,000 or so clones, approximately 70% seen only once; the top ten take about 2.5%. Sequencing input: PBMCs. The receptors here all came from a man aged 35 to 55 in good health and CMV-seropositive. CDR3s include the opening cysteine and the closing phenylalanine or tryptophan. A D gene is named only where the DNA matches it firmly. Size is stated for part of the rows, as once, few or many counts, or as a class when the clone is expanded.

v_gene	abundance	j_gene	d_gene	CDR3aa	CDR3nt
TRBV5-6	-	TRBJ2-3	TRBD2	CASRDTSGGAPDTQYF	TGTGCCAGCAGAGATACTAGCGGGGGAGCTCCAGATACGCAGTATTTT
TRBV11-3	-	TRBJ2-7	-	CASSFQGFEQYF	TGTGCCAGCAGCTTTCAGGGTTTCGAGCAGTACTTC
TRBV29-1	-	TRBJ2-3	TRBD2	CSGLKLAGGPQYF	TGCAGCGGGCTGAAACTAGCGGGGGGGCCACAGTATTTT
TRBV27	-	TRBJ2-7	TRBD2	CASSLGRGVTYEQYF	TGTGCCAGCAGTTTAGGGCGGGGGGTTACCTACGAGCAGTACTTC
TRBV29-1	-	TRBJ2-3	TRBD1	CSADRGPDTQYF	TGCAGCGCTGACAGGGGCCCAGATACGCAGTATTTT
TRBV7-8	few	TRBJ2-5	-	CASSWDIRGTQYF	TGTGCCAGCAGCTGGGACATCAGGGGGACCCAGTACTTC
TRBV7-8	many	TRBJ2-7	-	CASSPTGRASSYEQYF	TGTGCCAGCAGTCCCACAGGGAGAGCTTCCTCCTACGAGCAGTACTTC
TRBV15	-	TRBJ2-5	-	CATSRDRADTSSQTQYF	TGTGCCACCAGCAGAGATCGGGCGGACACCTCGTCCCAGACCCAGTACTTC
TRBV18	-	TRBJ1-4	-	CASSPGGENEKLFF	TGTGCCAGCTCACCGGGGGGGGAAAACGAAAAACTGTTTTTT
TRBV10-3	-	TRBJ1-1	-	CAISGHRNEAFF	TGTGCCATCAGTGGGCATCGCAATGAAGCTTTCTTT
TRBV4-2	-	TRBJ2-1	TRBD1	CASSPSYRGWDEQFF	TGTGCCAGCAGCCCGTCGTACAGGGGCTGGGATGAGCAGTTCTTC
TRBV5-1	-	TRBJ1-4	TRBD1	CASSLKSTGPKEKLFF	TGCGCCAGCAGCTTGAAGTCGACAGGGCCAAAAGAAAAACTGTTTTTT